This entry concerns a single T cell receptor beta chain. This CDR3 has 13 amino acids. V was pared by 5 bases and J by 4 bases, with 11 bases between. Germline V CDR1 and CDR2: SGHTA, FQGNSA. Several immunoSEQ plates received, in even portions, the genomic DNA of each subset. This table comes from immunoSEQ multiplex PCR, and its TCRdb copy is limited to in-frame clones, with some not included. The table records about 2.4 million clones, approximately 94% of them present only once. This entry comes from a study of shared clonotypes between healthy human individuals. The chain links TRBV7-2 to TRBJ1-2; D may be TRBD1 (6 bases). Input material: naive CD4+ T cells sorted from blood. Subset in this sample: CD45RA+ positively selected. This receptor was obtained from a man between 18 and 29 years old in good health. This CDR3 reads CASSPRGTYGYTF. The CDR3 nucleotides are TGTGCCAGCAGCCCGAGGGGGACCTATGGCTACACCTTC.